These 18 T cell receptor beta chains were sequenced from one sample in a study of blood T cell repertoires in COVID-19. The data were produced by immunoSEQ multiplex PCR, yet TCRdb's version contains in-frame clones alone and is incomplete. The table lists 330,000 or so clones, approximately 89% of them singletons, with 3.9% in the top ten. Sequenced: peripheral blood. Every receptor here comes from a woman aged 55-70 years with COVID-19, enrolled during active disease.

The J gene is TRBJ2-3, the V gene TRBV11-1; D may be TRBD1 (5 bases). V dropped 1 base and J dropped 0 bases, with 8 bases sitting between them. Germline lookup yields CDR1 SGHAT and CDR2 FQDESV (reference sequence). The CDR3 totals 15 residues. The CDR3 loop reads CASSLGPGSTDTQYF. The CDR3, as DNA: TGTGCCAGCAGCTTAGGTCCAGGGAGCACAGATACGCAGTATTTT.

CDR3 loop: CASSLEVNRNNYGYTF. CDR3 nucleotides: TGTGCCAGCAGCTTGGAAGTTAACAGAAACAACTATGGCTACACCTTC. The chain couples TRBV5-4 to TRBJ1-2; D remains unclear. Germline V gives CDR1 SGHNT, CDR2 YYREEE (reference sequence). CDR3 length equals 16 residues. V lost 0 bases and J lost 2, with 14 bases in between.

This clone was recorded a few times. The genes are TRBV5-4 and TRBJ1-2; perhaps TRBD1 as D (6 bases). Trimming took off 0 bases at V and 4 bases at J, with 16 bases between the two ends. The CDR3 is made up of 16 amino acids. Germline V CDR1 and CDR2: SGHNT, YYREEE (reference sequence). CDR3 protein: CASSLALRGGSYGYTF. In nucleotides, the CDR3 is TGTGCCAGCAGCTTGGCCCTCAGGGGTGGGAGCTATGGCTACACCTTC.

This chain joins TRBV18 and TRBJ1-5; 8 nucleotides agree with TRBD1. Germline CDR1 KGHSH, CDR2 LQKENI. V trimming: 4 bases; J trimming: 0 bases; junction bases outside the gene matches: 5. There are 16 residues in the CDR3. CDR3 amino acids: CASSQGQVDSNQPQHF. Here the CDR3 DNA reads TGTGCCAGCTCACAGGGACAGGTCGATAGCAATCAGCCCCAGCATTTT.

The rearrangement links TRBV10-3 to TRBJ1-5, with D perhaps TRBD1 (5 bases). The germline CDR1 and CDR2 sequences are ENHRY and SYGVKD. This CDR3 spans 13 amino acids. Trimming took 4 bases from V and 1 from J, leaving 5 bases between them. The CDR3 region is CAISAGSNQPQHF. The CDR3 DNA reads TGTGCCATCAGTGCAGGGAGCAATCAGCCCCAGCATTTT.

The genes are TRBV9 and TRBJ1-3; a possible D gene is TRBD1 (6 bases). V lost 4 bases and J 2 bases, leaving 13 bases between the germline ends. Germline V gene lookup returns CDR1 SGDLS and CDR2 YYNGEE. CDR3 length: 15 amino acids. CDR3 amino acids: CASSSLGGAGNTIYF. The CDR3 DNA is TGTGCCAGCAGCTCATTAGGGGGAGCTGGAAACACCATATATTTT.

The V gene is TRBV6-5, the J gene TRBJ1-2, with no clear D. Trimming took 8 bases from V and 12 from J, leaving 13 bases between them. The CDR3 has 10 residues. Germline V gene lookup returns CDR1 MNHEY and CDR2 SVGAGI. CDR3 in amino acids: CASGRESHTF. The CDR3 nucleotides are TGTGCCAGCGGTCGGGAATCACACACCTTC.

V gene TRBV3-1 (or the pseudogene TRBV3-2) combines with J gene TRBJ2-7; the D is unclear. The CDR3 totals 14 residues. V lost 0 bases to trimming and J lost 1 base, with 7 bases between them. CDR1 and CDR2 (germline): LGHDT, YNNKEL (reference sequence). In DNA form, the CDR3 reads TGTGCCAGCAGCCAAGAACTACCGTCCTACGAGCAGTACTTC. Its protein is CASSQELPSYEQYF.

This sequence joins TRBV10-3 and TRBJ2-7; D may be TRBD1 (6 bases). The CDR3 extends over 16 amino acids. With 0 bases removed from V and 1 base from J, the gap between germline ends came to 13 bases. Germline loops: CDR1 ENHRY, CDR2 SYGVKD. The CDR3 spells CAISESVRQASYEQYF. The CDR3 nucleotides read TGTGCCATCAGTGAGTCAGTGCGACAGGCGTCCTACGAGCAGTACTTC.

The rearrangement uses TRBV3-1 (or the pseudogene TRBV3-2) and TRBJ1-4, with unresolved D. Germline V gene sequence: CDR1 LGHDT, CDR2 YNNKEL (reference sequence). Trimming shortened V by 2 bases and J by 0 bases, and 4 bases separated the two germline ends. This CDR3 spans 14 amino acids. The CDR3 nucleotides are TGTGCCAGCAGCCAATTCGCAACTAATGAAAAACTGTTTTTT. It codes for CASSQFATNEKLFF.

This sequence joins TRBV6-2 or TRBV6-3 and TRBJ2-1, with no clear D. CDR1 and CDR2 from the germline V gene are MNHEY and SVGEGT. The CDR3 runs 12 residues. The V end was cut by 6 bases, the J end by 7 bases, with 10 bases between. The DNA for the CDR3 is TGTGCCAGCAGCTCAACAATAAATGAGCAGTTCTTC. This sequence encodes CASSSTINEQFF.

CDR3 coding DNA: TGTGCCAGTACTGCCGGGACAGGGGGCCGTCAGCCCCAGCATTTT. Translating it yields CASTAGTGGRQPQHF. This rearrangement joins TRBV2 to TRBJ1-5; TRBD1 matches at 12 bases. The CDR3 sequence is 15 residues long. V shed 9 bases and J 6 bases; nucleotides not matched to a gene: 9. Per the germline V gene, CDR1 is SNHLY and CDR2 is FYNNEI.

This clone has just one count. The chain uses TRBV19 and TRBJ2-5; possible D gene TRBD2, 6 bases. With 9 bases removed from V and 4 bases from J, the gap between germline ends came to 21 bases. Germline V CDR1 and CDR2: LNHDA, SQIVND (reference sequence). The CDR3 covers 15 residues. CDR3: CASVKNSGRGETQYF. The CDR3 region has the DNA TGTGCCAGCGTAAAAAACTCCGGGAGAGGAGAGACCCAGTACTTC. The full variable domain, in which reference TRBV19 and TRBJ2-5 provide the parts outside the CDR3, is DGGITQSPKYLFRKEGQNVTLSCEQNLNHDAMYWYRQDPGQGLRLIYYSQIVNDFQKGDIAEGYSVSREKKESFPLTVTSAQKNPTAFYLCASVKNSGRGETQYFGPGTRLLVL.

The rearrangement links TRBV5-4 to TRBJ2-3; D is perhaps TRBD2 (5 bases). Deletions cut 0 bases from V and 4 bases from J, with 12 bases between. Germline assignment: CDR1 SGHNT and CDR2 YYREEE (reference sequence). This CDR3 has 15 residues. CDR3 loop: CASSLELSGADTQYF. The CDR3 nucleotides read TGTGCCAGCAGCTTGGAACTTTCCGGGGCAGATACGCAGTATTTT. Based on the CDR3 plus reference TRBV5-4 and TRBJ2-3, the full variable domain is ETGVTQSPTHLIKTRGQQVTLRCSSQSGHNTVSWYQQALGQGPQFIFQYYREEENGRGNFPPRFSGLQFPNYSSELNVNALELDDSALYLCASSLELSGADTQYFGPGTRLTVL.

This clone was detected only a few times. The gene calls are TRBV11-2 and TRBJ2-2; D not certain. CDR1 SGHAT and CDR2 FQNNGV come from the germline V gene. The V end was cut by 1 base, the J end by 3 bases, with 9 bases between. The CDR3 contains 15 residues. DNA for the CDR3: TGTGCCAGCAGCTTAGGACAAGCCGACACCGGGGAGCTGTTTTTT. Translation gives CASSLGQADTGELFF. The entire variable domain, with the rest obtained from reference TRBV11-2 and TRBJ2-2, is as follows: EAGVAQSPRYKIIEKRQSVAFWCNPISGHATLYWYQQILGQGPKLLIQFQNNGVVDDSQLPKDRFSAERLKGVDSTLKIQPAKLEDSAVYLCASSLGQADTGELFFGEGSRLTVL.

The genes are TRBV2 and TRBJ1-3; D is ambiguous. V dropped 5 bases and J dropped 8 bases, with 16 bases sitting between them. Germline CDR1 SNHLY, CDR2 FYNNEI. CDR3 length equals 14 residues. CDR3 residues: CASSPNNWEYTIYF. In DNA, the CDR3 is TGTGCCAGCAGTCCCAACAATTGGGAGTACACCATATATTTT. The full variable domain, with the rest looked up from reference TRBV2 and TRBJ1-3, is EPEVTQTPSHQVTQMGQEVILRCVPISNHLYFYWYRQILGQKVEFLVSFYNNEISEKSEIFDDQFSVERPDGSNFTLKIRSTKLEDSAMYFCASSPNNWEYTIYFGEGSWLTVV.

Written as DNA, the CDR3 is TGTGCCAGCGGGGGCCTAGGACAGGGGGCTGGCGGGGAGCTGTTTTTT. Protein: CASGGLGQGAGGELFF. The rearrangement uses TRBV9 and TRBJ2-2; TRBD1 aligns across 11 bases. Germline assignment: CDR1 SGDLS and CDR2 YYNGEE. V shed 7 bases and J 7 bases; nucleotides not matched to a gene: 12. The CDR3 has 16 amino acids.

This chain uses TRBV5-1 with TRBJ1-1; 7 nucleotides align to TRBD1. Trimming at V came to 2 bases and at J to 4 bases, leaving 2 bases not matched to a gene. The CDR3 length is 13 residues. CDR1 SGHRS and CDR2 YFSETQ come from the germline V gene. This chain's CDR3 is CASSFSGGTEAFF. DNA of the CDR3: TGCGCCAGCAGCTTCTCAGGGGGCACTGAAGCTTTCTTT.